These 13 T cell receptor beta chains were all obtained from the same sample, sequenced in a study of shared clonotypes between healthy human individuals. Data came from immunoSEQ multiplex PCR; TCRdb stores just in-frame clones and leaves some out. The sample records 450,000 or so clones, 77% being singletons. What was sequenced was PBMCs. The origin of the receptors is a woman between 40 and 55 years old in good health. Some clones in this sample may be carry-over from other donors' samples.

Details on this clone: An end of the junction differs from the germline gene, which may be a read error. The chain couples TRBV5-6 to TRBJ1-1; possible D gene TRBD1, 5 bases. Per germline, CDR1 SGHDT and CDR2 YYEEEE. This CDR3 region has 14 residues. CDR3 DNA: TGCGCCAGCAACCCTCGAGGGGCTTGGACTGAAGCTTTCTTT. It yields the protein CASNPRGAWTEAFF.

The chain couples TRBV7-3 to TRBJ2-7; no clear D. Trimming left V 2 bases short and J 2 bases short, with 10 bases between. Germline loops: CDR1 SGHTA, CDR2 FQGTGA. The CDR3 consists of 14 residues. The CDR3 sequence: CASSLEPATYEQYF. As DNA, the CDR3 is TGTGCCAGCAGCTTAGAACCGGCAACCTACGAGCAGTACTTC.

With regard to this clone: This is likely an artifact of a read error, given a far larger clone one base away. The same CDR3 is also encoded by other DNA sequences in this sample. The gene calls are TRBV29-1 and TRBJ1-2; 7 nucleotides match TRBD1. The CDR3 contains 12 residues. Germline-derived CDR1 and CDR2 are SQVTM and ANQGSEA. The trim removed 6 bases at V and 5 bases at J, leaving 6 bases unmatched. The CDR3 DNA reads TGCAGCGTCTCCGGGACAGATTATGGCTACACCTTC. The encoded protein is CSVSGTDYGYTF. Full variable domain (missing parts from reference TRBV29-1 and TRBJ1-2): SAVISQKPSRDICQRGTSLTIQCQVDSQVTMMFWYRQQPGQSLTLIATANQGSEATYESGFVIDKFPISRPNLTFSTLTVSNMSPEDSSIYLCSVSGTDYGYTFGSGTRLTVV.

This clone has a handful of counts. The chain carries TRBV6-5 and TRBJ2-7; D is perhaps TRBD1 (5 bases). CDR3 length: 13 amino acids. The V gene lost 10 bases and the J gene lost 3 bases, with 16 bases spanning the gap. The germline CDR1 and CDR2 sequences are MNHEY and SVGAGI. In DNA, the CDR3 is TGTGCCATCACACAACAGGAGATCTACGAGCAGTACTTC. It is translated as CAITQQEIYEQYF.

The chain carries TRBV4-2 and TRBJ2-5, with TRBD1 identical over 10 bases. Trimming at V came to 4 bases and at J to 5 bases, leaving 10 bases not matched to a gene. This CDR3 is 16 amino acids long. Germline V CDR1 and CDR2: LGHNA, YNFKEQ. The DNA of the CDR3 is TGTGCCAGCAGCCGTGGGGACAGGGGTCGGGAGGAGACCCAGTACTTC. Protein sequence: CASSRGDRGREETQYF.

For this clone: A read error is possible here, since a much larger clone lies one base away. Other DNA sequences in this specimen translate into the identical CDR3. The rearrangement uses TRBV11-2 and TRBJ2-7; no clear D gene. V lost 3 bases to trimming and J lost 0 bases, with 15 bases between them. Germline V CDR1 and CDR2: SGHAT, FQNNGV. The CDR3 has 16 amino acids. CDR3 sequence reads: CASSFFGQTSSYEQYF. The CDR3 region has the DNA TGTGCCAGCAGCTTTTTTGGGCAGACGAGCTCCTACGAGCAGTACTTC.

A note on this clone: The likely explanation is a read error, given a far larger clone one base away. In the same sample, other DNA sequences code for this CDR3. The rearrangement uses TRBV29-1 and TRBJ1-2; D uncertain. Germline V gene sequence: CDR1 SQVTM, CDR2 ANQGSEA. The CDR3 is 11 amino acids. CDR3 region: CSESSNYGYTF. In DNA form, the CDR3 reads TGCAGCGAGTCCTCAAACTACGGCTACACCTTC. The whole variable domain, remainder taken from reference TRBV29-1 and TRBJ1-2, is SAVISQKPSRDICQRGTSLTIQCQVDSQVTMMFWYRQQPGQSLTLIATANQGSEATYESGFVIDKFPISRPNLTFSTLTVSNMSPEDSSIYLCSESSNYGYTFGSGTRLTVV.

This sequence joins TRBV6-1 and TRBJ1-5; D not certain. The V end lost 2 bases, the J end lost 3 bases, and 17 bases lay between the germline ends. The CDR3 runs 17 residues. In germline, CDR1 is MNHNS, CDR2 SASEGT. This CDR3 reads CASSETRTLEVNQPQHF. For the CDR3, the DNA is TGTGCCAGCAGTGAAACAAGGACTCTTGAGGTCAATCAGCCCCAGCATTTT.

About this clone: A far bigger clonotype differs at one base, so this is likely a read error. The rearrangement joins TRBV20-1 to TRBJ1-1, with a possible D match to TRBD1 (6 bases). The germline V gene encodes CDR1 DFQATT and CDR2 SNEGSKA (reference sequence). This CDR3 comprises 11 residues. CDR3 nucleotide sequence: TGCAGTCACAGGGAGAACGCTGAAGCTTTCTTT. Protein: CSHRENAEAFF.

V is TRBV4-1 and J is TRBJ2-7; a possible D gene is TRBD1 (8 bases). The V and J ends lost 1 base and 4 bases respectively, with 14 bases between them. Looked up from germline, CDR1 is MGHRA and CDR2 is YSYEKL. This CDR3 has 15 residues. CDR3: CASSQGNRGGYEQYF. DNA of the CDR3: TGCGCCAGCAGCCAAGGGAACAGGGGGGGATACGAGCAGTACTTC.

The table lists this clone with a few counts. This may stem from a read error, because a much larger clone lies one nucleotide away. Other DNA sequences of this sample code for an identical CDR3. The chain joins TRBV28 to TRBJ2-3; possibly TRBD1 for D (5 bases). Between the trimmed V and J ends, which lost 2 bases and 2 bases, there was a span of 5 bases. CDR1 and CDR2 (germline): MDHEN, SYDVKM. This CDR3 has 13 amino acids. The CDR3 spells CASSLGATDTQYF. CDR3 sequence (DNA): TGTGCCAGCAGTTTAGGGGCCACAGATACGCAGTATTTT. The whole variable domain, remainder taken from reference TRBV28 and TRBJ2-3, is DVKVTQSSRYLVKRTGEKVFLECVQDMDHENMFWYRQDPGLGLRLIYFSYDVKMKEKGDIPEGYSVSREKKERFSLILESASTNQTSMYLCASSLGATDTQYFGPGTRLTVL.

The chain couples TRBV14 to TRBJ2-2; 7 bases match TRBD2. The length of the CDR3 is 16 residues. Trimming took 4 bases from V and 4 from J; bases not matched to a gene: 9. Germline assignment: CDR1 SGHDN and CDR2 FVKESK. CDR3 bases: TGTGCCAGCAGCCGCTTTCTAGCGGATGTCACCGGGGAGCTGTTTTTT. Translation: CASSRFLADVTGELFF.

The CDR3 bases are TGTGCCAGCAGCCCCCCGGACAGTTACTCCTACAATGAGCAGTTCTTC. This translates into CASSPPDSYSYNEQFF. The chain has TRBV4-2 and TRBJ2-1; possibly TRBD1 for D (6 bases). V was trimmed by 4 bases and J by 0 bases, leaving 13 bases between them. There are 16 residues in the CDR3. The V gene's germline CDR1 is LGHNA and CDR2 YNFKEQ.